The 21 T cell receptor beta chains presented below share a single source sample, sequenced in a study of CD8 T cells in Susac syndrome. When the RNA was reverse transcribed, random hexamers were used with an input of roughly 0.45 to 1 ug. TCRdb itself ran the immunoSEQ multiplex PCR reads through MiXCR, one entry per CDR3 protein. The sample consists of 250,000 to 350,000 distinct CDR3 sequences, about 90% of them appearing once. The source material was CD4+ T cells from PBMCs. The receptors derive from a human donor with multiple sclerosis.

The chain combines TRBV9 with TRBJ1-4, with D perhaps matching TRBD1 (6 bases). Per germline, CDR1 SGDLS and CDR2 YYNGEE. Trimming removed 4 bases from V and 6 bases from J, with 16 bases in between. The CDR3 length is 15 residues. The CDR3 is CASSPTGRSHEKLFF. The CDR3 DNA reads TGTGCCAGCAGCCCAACAGGGAGGTCTCATGAAAAACTGTTTTTT.

J is TRBJ1-3 and V is TRBV19, with 7 bases identical to TRBD1. This CDR3 is 13 amino acids long. Losses at the gene ends were 7 bases for V and 10 bases for J; bases not matched to a gene: 10. Germline loops: CDR1 LNHDA, CDR2 SQIVND (reference sequence). The CDR3 spells CASTARQGWTIYF. CDR3 in DNA: TGTGCCAGTACCGCCCGACAGGGTTGGACCATATATTTT.

V gene TRBV6-6 combines with J gene TRBJ1-2; D is unclear. The CDR3 is made up of 14 amino acids. From germline, CDR1 is MNHNY and CDR2 SVGAGI (reference sequence). V dropped 7 bases and J dropped 2 bases, with 14 bases sitting between them. CDR3 in amino acids: CASTQRAGNYGYTF. The CDR3 DNA follows: TGTGCCAGCACCCAACGGGCGGGAAACTATGGCTACACCTTC.

On this clonotype itself: One junction end does not reproduce the germline sequence, and a read error may be involved. The chain joins TRBV7-7 to TRBJ2-5, with 9 bases lining up with TRBD2. CDR3 length: 15 residues. CDR1 is SSHAT, CDR2 FNYEAQ, per germline (reference sequence). Here the CDR3 DNA reads TGTGCTAGCAGCTTGGCGCGGGAGGGCCGCGAGACCCAGTACTTC. Translating gives CASSLAREGRETQYF.

This clonotype has a single count. The V gene is TRBV21-1, the J gene TRBJ2-6; no check of the table's D call, TRBD1, against the DNA was made. TRBV21-1 corresponds to a pseudogene. This CDR3 is built from 14 residues. The CDR3 region has the DNA TGTGCCAGCAGCAACAACAGGCTTAGCCTTTCTCTGACTTTC. Protein product: CASSNNRLSLSLTF.

This clonotype showed up just a few times. The chain joins TRBV12-3 or TRBV12-4 to TRBJ2-2; D unclear. The CDR3 loop spans 12 amino acids. Trimming shortened V by 7 bases and J by 1 base, and 4 bases separated the two germline ends. CDR3 DNA: TGTGCCAGCACCCTGAACACCGGGGAGCTGTTTTTT. This encodes CASTLNTGELFF.

The rearrangement joins TRBV5-1 to TRBJ2-5; weak D call: TRBD2 (5 bases). Germline V lookup: CDR1 SGHRS, CDR2 YFSETQ. This CDR3 is 16 amino acids long. Trimming left V 7 bases short and J 4 bases short, with 23 bases between. The CDR3 region has the DNA TGCGCCAGCCAACCTCAGCCGGGATCCTGGGGAGAGACCCAGTACTTC. As protein: CASQPQPGSWGETQYF.

CDR3 nucleotides: TGTGCCAGCAGCTCTAACCTGGACAGTTACACTGAAGCTTTCTTT. This translates into CASSSNLDSYTEAFF. The J gene is TRBJ1-1, the V gene TRBV5-8, with D possibly matching TRBD1 (6 bases). This CDR3 is 15 amino acids long. Per the germline V gene, CDR1 is SGHTS and CDR2 is YDEGEE. V was shortened by 3 bases and J by 3 bases, with 15 bases between the two germline ends.

This rearrangement joins TRBV7-9 to TRBJ2-1, with D possibly being TRBD2 (5 bases). The CDR3 runs 11 residues. Trimming left V 6 bases short and J 15 bases short, with 15 bases between. The germline gives CDR1 SEHNR, CDR2 FQNEAQ (reference sequence). This CDR3 reads CASSLTSLGFF. DNA for the CDR3: TGTGCCAGCAGTCTAACTAGTCTGGGGTTCTTC.

This chain joins TRBV5-1 and TRBJ1-1; D is ambiguous. Trimming stripped 4 bases from V and 2 bases from J, with 15 bases between. The length of the CDR3 is 15 residues. The V gene's germline CDR1 is SGHRS and CDR2 YFSETQ. The CDR3 nucleotides read TGCGCCAGCAGCGGAAGTTTAGCGGCAAACACTGAAGCTTTCTTT. Amino acids: CASSGSLAANTEAFF.

The CDR3 DNA sequence: TGTGCCAGCAGCTCCATAGGGCTAGCGGGGGGAACCACGAACACCGGGGAGCTGTTTTTT. Encoded protein: CASSSIGLAGGTTNTGELFF. The chain is built from TRBV11-2 and TRBJ2-2; TRBD2 aligns across 11 bases. CDR3 length: 20 residues. V gave up 4 bases and J gave up 0 bases; unmatched junction bases: 13. In germline, CDR1 is SGHAT, CDR2 FQNNGV.

This CDR3 reads CASSALQGGGADTQYF. The CDR3 DNA sequence: TGTGCCAGCTCAGCACTTCAGGGGGGTGGCGCAGATACGCAGTATTTT. This chain uses TRBV18 with TRBJ2-3, with a possible D match to TRBD1 (7 bases). Trimming stripped 5 bases from V and 4 bases from J, with 19 bases between. The CDR3 has 16 residues. Germline assignment: CDR1 KGHSH and CDR2 LQKENI.

Only one count was recorded for this clonotype. The V call is TRBV21-1, the J call TRBJ1-5; the DNA was not compared with TRBD1, the D call given in the table. TRBV21-1 is noted as a pseudogene. The CDR3 is made up of 17 amino acids. The CDR3, as DNA: TGTGCCAGCAGCAAATCGGCCAGGGGAGGCGGCAATCAGCCCCAGCATTTT. This translates into CASSKSARGGGNQPQHF.

The rearrangement links TRBV12-3 or TRBV12-4 to TRBJ1-4, with D tentatively TRBD1 (6 bases). V shed 6 bases and J shed 3 bases, with 11 bases lying between them. The CDR3 is 14 amino acids. CDR3 coding DNA: TGTGCCAGCAGCCCGGACAGATCTAATGAAAAACTGTTTTTT. Protein product: CASSPDRSNEKLFF.

The gene calls are TRBV20-1 and TRBJ2-1, with 8 bases lining up with TRBD2. Losses at the gene ends were 5 bases for V and 12 bases for J; bases not matched to a gene: 12. Germline V CDR1 and CDR2: DFQATT, SNEGSKA (reference sequence). The CDR3 has 13 residues. CDR3: CSAAEREFFGQFF. CDR3 sequence (DNA): TGCAGTGCTGCGGAGCGGGAGTTTTTTGGGCAGTTCTTC.

The J gene is TRBJ2-4, the V gene TRBV20-1, with D perhaps TRBD2 (6 bases). Trimming took off 6 bases at V and 0 bases at J, with 12 bases between the two ends. CDR1 is DFQATT and CDR2 is SNEGSKA in the germline V gene (reference sequence). The CDR3 length is 14 residues. CDR3 loop: CSAGDLLAKNIQYF. The CDR3, as DNA: TGCAGTGCGGGGGACTTACTAGCCAAAAACATTCAGTACTTC.

This clonotype was counted only a few times. The chain recombines TRBV7-3 with TRBJ2-6; no clear D. The V end was cut by 4 bases, the J end by 4 bases, with 8 bases between. This CDR3 contains 14 residues. In germline, CDR1 is SGHTA, CDR2 FQGTGA. The CDR3 protein is CASSSGAGANVLTF. Here the CDR3 DNA reads TGTGCCAGCAGCTCCGGAGCGGGGGCCAACGTCCTGACTTTC.

Only one count was recorded for this clonotype. J is TRBJ2-5 and V is TRBV12-3 or TRBV12-4, with a weak D call TRBD1 (6 bases). CDR3 length: 13 residues. V dropped 6 bases and J dropped 0 bases, with 8 bases sitting between them. The CDR3 DNA is TGTGCCAGCAGCCGGGACAACCAAGAGACCCAGTACTTC. This encodes CASSRDNQETQYF.

A single count supports this clonotype. The chain joins TRBV18 to TRBJ1-1; TRBD1 might be the D (5 bases). The ends were cut back, 6 bases at V and 2 bases at J, with 16 bases in the middle. The CDR3 loop spans 15 amino acids. CDR1 and CDR2 from the germline V gene are KGHSH and LQKENI. CDR3 bases: TGTGCCAGCTCTCCAATGCCAGGGCCTAACACTGAAGCTTTCTTT. Translating gives CASSPMPGPNTEAFF. Based on the CDR3 plus reference TRBV18 and TRBJ1-1, the full variable domain is NAGVMQNPRHLVRRRGQEARLRCSPMKGHSHVYWYRQLPEEGLKFMVYLQKENIIDESGMPKERFSAEFPKEGPSILRIQQVVRGDSAAYFCASSPMPGPNTEAFFGQGTRLTVV.

The chain uses TRBV18 and TRBJ2-2, with TRBD2 matching 7 bases. This CDR3 is built from 15 residues. Germline assignment: CDR1 KGHSH and CDR2 LQKENI. Trimming removed 3 bases from V and 0 bases from J; junction bases left unmatched: 1. This chain's CDR3 is CASSPGTTNTGELFF. In DNA form, the CDR3 reads TGTGCCAGCTCACCCGGGACTACGAACACCGGGGAGCTGTTTTTT.

The chain carries TRBV6-2 or TRBV6-3 and TRBJ2-7; TRBD2 aligns across 7 bases. CDR1 is MNHEY, CDR2 SVGEGT, per germline. CDR3 length: 14 residues. The J segment lost 2 bases and the V segment lost 2 bases, leaving 3 bases of the junction unmatched. CDR3 DNA: TGTGCCAGCAGTTACGCGGGAGCCGCCTACGAGCAGTACTTC. This sequence encodes CASSYAGAAYEQYF.